One and the same sample provided the 5 T cell receptor beta chains below, sequenced in a study of CD8 T cells in ankylosing spondylitis. Antigen specificity for these receptors is unknown. Study-wide results and caveats: Several highly homologous variants made up a TCR beta motif, and this motif appeared characteristic of ankylosing spondylitis blood.

TCRdb reprocessed the 5' RACE reads via MiXCR and lists one record per CDR3 protein. Among roughly 670,000 distinct CDR3 sequences listed, around 20% were seen once. What was sequenced was blood, either unsorted or a sorted T cell fraction (not recorded which). The source is a male donor with ankylosing spondylitis.

This clonotype was seen only once. The rearrangement links TRBV7-2 to TRBJ1-2, with 7 bases fitting TRBD1. V lost 7 bases and J lost 8; bases outside the gene matches: 16. The CDR3 runs 15 residues. Germline V gives CDR1 SGHTA, CDR2 FQGNSA. The CDR3 loop is CASTQTPGQFKGYTF. The CDR3 coding sequence is TGTGCCAGCACCCAAACTCCGGGACAGTTTAAAGGCTACACCTTC.

J is TRBJ1-1 and V is TRBV19; D unclear. CDR3 size: 13 residues. The V and J ends lost 3 bases and 5 bases respectively, with 10 bases between them. Germline CDR1 LNHDA, CDR2 SQIVND (reference sequence). The CDR3 is CASSIMSGTEAFF. The CDR3 DNA sequence: TGTGCCAGTAGTATCATGTCAGGAACTGAAGCTTTCTTT.

This clonotype has a handful of counts. This chain links TRBV4-2 with TRBJ2-7; D gene unclear. There are 15 residues in the CDR3. Looked up from germline, CDR1 is LGHNA and CDR2 is YNFKEQ. V was shortened by 0 bases and J by 1 base, with 10 bases between the two germline ends. The CDR3 region is CASSQDPSLSYEQYF. The CDR3 DNA reads as TGTGCCAGCAGCCAAGATCCCAGTCTTTCCTACGAGCAGTACTTC.

The rearrangement uses TRBV4-1 and TRBJ2-7; perhaps TRBD1 as D (5 bases). The CDR3 length is 14 residues. The V gene lost 1 base and the J gene lost 5 bases, with 12 bases spanning the gap. Germline V gene lookup returns CDR1 MGHRA and CDR2 YSYEKL. This chain's CDR3 is CASSQGMTVHEQYF. CDR3 nucleotide sequence: TGCGCCAGCAGCCAAGGAATGACAGTCCACGAGCAGTACTTC.

This clonotype appeared a few times. The rearrangement links TRBV2 to TRBJ2-2; 8 positions agree with TRBD2. This CDR3 has 15 residues. Germline trimming cut 10 bases from V and 3 bases from J; bases unmatched to any gene: 10. Germline CDR1 is SNHLY and CDR2 is FYNNEI. The CDR3 DNA reads as TGTGCCACCAGACCTTTCGGGGGGGACACCGGGGAGCTGTTTTTT. This codes for CATRPFGGDTGELFF.